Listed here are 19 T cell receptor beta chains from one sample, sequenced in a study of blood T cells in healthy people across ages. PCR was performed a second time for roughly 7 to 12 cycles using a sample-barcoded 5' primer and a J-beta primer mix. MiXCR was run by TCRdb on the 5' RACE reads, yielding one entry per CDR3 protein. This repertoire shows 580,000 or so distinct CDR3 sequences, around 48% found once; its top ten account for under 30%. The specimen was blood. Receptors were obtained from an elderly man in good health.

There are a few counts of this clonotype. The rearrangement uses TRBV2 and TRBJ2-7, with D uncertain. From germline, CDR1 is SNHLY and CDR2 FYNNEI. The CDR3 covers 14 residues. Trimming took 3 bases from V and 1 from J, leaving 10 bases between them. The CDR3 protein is CASSDPAASYEQYF. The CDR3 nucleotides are TGTGCCAGCAGTGACCCCGCGGCTTCCTACGAGCAGTACTTC.

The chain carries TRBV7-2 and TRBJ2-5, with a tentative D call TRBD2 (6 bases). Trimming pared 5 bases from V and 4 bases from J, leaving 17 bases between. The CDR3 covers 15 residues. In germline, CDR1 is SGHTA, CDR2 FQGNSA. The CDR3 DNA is TGTGCCAGCAGCCTGGGCGCGGGGTTTCCAGAGACCCAGTACTTC. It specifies CASSLGAGFPETQYF.

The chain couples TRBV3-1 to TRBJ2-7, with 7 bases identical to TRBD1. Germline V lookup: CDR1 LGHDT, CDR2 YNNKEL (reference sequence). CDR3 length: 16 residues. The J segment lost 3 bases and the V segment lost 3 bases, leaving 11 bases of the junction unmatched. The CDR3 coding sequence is TGTGCCAGCAGCCATGAAACTTACAGGGGACGCTACGAGCAGTACTTC. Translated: CASSHETYRGRYEQYF.

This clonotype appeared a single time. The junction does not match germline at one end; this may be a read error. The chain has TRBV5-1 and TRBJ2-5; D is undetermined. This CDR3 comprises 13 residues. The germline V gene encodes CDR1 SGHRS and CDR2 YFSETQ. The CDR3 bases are TGCACCAGCAGCTTGCCTGAAGGGGAGACCCAGTACTTC. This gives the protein CTSSLPEGETQYF. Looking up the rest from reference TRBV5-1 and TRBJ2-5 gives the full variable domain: KAGVTQTPRYLIKTRGQQVTLSCSPISGHRSVSWYQQTPGQGLQFLFEYFSETQRNKGNFPGRFSGRQFSNSRSEMNVSTLELGDSALYLCTSSLPEGETQYFGPGTRLLVL.

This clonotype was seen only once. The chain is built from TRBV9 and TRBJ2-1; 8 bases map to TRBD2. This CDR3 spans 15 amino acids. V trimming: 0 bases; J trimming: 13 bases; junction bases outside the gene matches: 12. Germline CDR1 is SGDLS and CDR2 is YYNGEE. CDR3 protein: CASSVAAGGEETQFF. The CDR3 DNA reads TGTGCCAGCAGCGTAGCCGCGGGAGGAGAAGAGACCCAGTTCTTC.

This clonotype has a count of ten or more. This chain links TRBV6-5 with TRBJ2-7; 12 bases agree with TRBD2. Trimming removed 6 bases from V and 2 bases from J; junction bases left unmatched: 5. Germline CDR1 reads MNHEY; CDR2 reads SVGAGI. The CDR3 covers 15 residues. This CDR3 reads CASSLTSGSAYEQYF. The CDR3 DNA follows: TGTGCCAGCAGCCTGACTAGCGGGAGTGCCTACGAGCAGTACTTC.

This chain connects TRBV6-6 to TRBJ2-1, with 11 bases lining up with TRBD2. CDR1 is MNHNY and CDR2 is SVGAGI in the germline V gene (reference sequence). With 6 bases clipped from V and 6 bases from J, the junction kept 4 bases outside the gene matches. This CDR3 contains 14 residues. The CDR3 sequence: CASRLAGDVNEQFF. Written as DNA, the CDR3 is TGTGCCAGCAGACTAGCGGGAGATGTCAATGAGCAGTTCTTC.

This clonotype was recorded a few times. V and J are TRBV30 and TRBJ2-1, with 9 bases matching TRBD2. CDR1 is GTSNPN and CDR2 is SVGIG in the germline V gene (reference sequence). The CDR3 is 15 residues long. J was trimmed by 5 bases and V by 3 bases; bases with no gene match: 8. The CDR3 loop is CAWSPGRGGHNEQFF. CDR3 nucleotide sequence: TGTGCCTGGAGCCCGGGGCGGGGGGGGCACAATGAGCAGTTCTTC. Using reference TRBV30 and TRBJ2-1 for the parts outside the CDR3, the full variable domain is SQTIHQWPATLVQPVGSPLSLECTVEGTSNPNLYWYRQAAGRGLQLLFYSVGIGQISSEVPQNLSASRPQDRQFILSSKKLLLSDSGFYLCAWSPGRGGHNEQFFGPGTRLTVL.

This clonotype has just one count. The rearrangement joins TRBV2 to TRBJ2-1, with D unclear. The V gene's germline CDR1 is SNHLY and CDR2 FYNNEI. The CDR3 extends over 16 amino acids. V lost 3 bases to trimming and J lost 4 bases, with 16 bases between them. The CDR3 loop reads CASSDSTSTLYNEQFF. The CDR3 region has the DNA TGTGCCAGCAGTGACTCGACGAGCACCCTATACAATGAGCAGTTCTTC.

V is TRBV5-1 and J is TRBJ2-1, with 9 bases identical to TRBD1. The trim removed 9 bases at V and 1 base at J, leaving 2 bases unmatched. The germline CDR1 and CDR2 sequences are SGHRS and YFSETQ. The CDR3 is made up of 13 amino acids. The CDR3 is CATGQGSYNEQFF. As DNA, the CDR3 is TGCGCCACAGGACAGGGGTCCTACAATGAGCAGTTCTTC.

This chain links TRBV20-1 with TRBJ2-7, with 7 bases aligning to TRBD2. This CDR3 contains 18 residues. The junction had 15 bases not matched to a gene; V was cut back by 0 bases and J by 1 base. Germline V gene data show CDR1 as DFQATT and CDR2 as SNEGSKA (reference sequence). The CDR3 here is CSARDNYPASGFSYEQYF. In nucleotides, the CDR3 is TGCAGTGCTAGAGATAATTATCCCGCTAGCGGATTTTCCTACGAGCAGTACTTC.

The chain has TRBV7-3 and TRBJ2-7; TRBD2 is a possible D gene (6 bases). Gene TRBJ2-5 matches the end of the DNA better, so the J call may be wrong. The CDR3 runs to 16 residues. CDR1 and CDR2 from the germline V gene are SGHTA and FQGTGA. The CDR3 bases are TGTGCCAGCAGCTTAACGGGGGGAGGTACTCAAGAGACCCAGTACTTC. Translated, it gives CASSLTGGGTQETQYF.

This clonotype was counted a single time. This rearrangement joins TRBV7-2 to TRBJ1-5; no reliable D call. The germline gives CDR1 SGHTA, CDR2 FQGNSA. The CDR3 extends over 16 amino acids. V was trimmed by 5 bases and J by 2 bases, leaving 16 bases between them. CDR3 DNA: TGTGCCAGCAGCAGGCACAGAGGAACGGGCAATCAGCCCCAGCATTTT. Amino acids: CASSRHRGTGNQPQHF.

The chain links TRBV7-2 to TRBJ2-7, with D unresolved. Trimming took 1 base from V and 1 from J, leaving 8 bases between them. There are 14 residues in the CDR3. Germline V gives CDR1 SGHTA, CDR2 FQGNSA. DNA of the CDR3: TGTGCCAGCAGCTTAGTGATCGGGTCCTACGAGCAGTACTTC. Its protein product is CASSLVIGSYEQYF.

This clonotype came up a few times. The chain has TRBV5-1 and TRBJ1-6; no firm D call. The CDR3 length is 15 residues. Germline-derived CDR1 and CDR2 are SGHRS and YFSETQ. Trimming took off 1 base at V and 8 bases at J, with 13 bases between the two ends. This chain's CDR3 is CASSLIGREHSPLHF. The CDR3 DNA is TGCGCCAGCAGCTTGATCGGAAGGGAACATTCACCCCTCCACTTT.

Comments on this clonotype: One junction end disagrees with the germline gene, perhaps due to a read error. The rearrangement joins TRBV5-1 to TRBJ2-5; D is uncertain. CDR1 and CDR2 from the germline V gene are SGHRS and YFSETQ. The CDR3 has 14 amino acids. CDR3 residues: CASSLEEYQETQYF. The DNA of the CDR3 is TGTGCCAGCAGCTTGGAAGAGTACCAAGAGACCCAGTACTTC.

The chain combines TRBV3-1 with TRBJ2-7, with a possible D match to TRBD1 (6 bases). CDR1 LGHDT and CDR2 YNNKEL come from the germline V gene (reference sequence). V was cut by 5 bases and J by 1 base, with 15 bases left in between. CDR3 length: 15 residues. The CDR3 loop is CASSATGTPSYEQYF. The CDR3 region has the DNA TGTGCCAGCAGCGCTACCGGGACACCTTCCTACGAGCAGTACTTC.

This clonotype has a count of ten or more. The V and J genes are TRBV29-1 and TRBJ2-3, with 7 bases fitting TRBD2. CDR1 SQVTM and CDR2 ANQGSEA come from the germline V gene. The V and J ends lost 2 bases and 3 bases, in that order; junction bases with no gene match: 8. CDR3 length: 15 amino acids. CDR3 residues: CSVEWDYSRTDTQYF. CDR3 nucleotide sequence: TGCAGCGTTGAATGGGACTACTCCCGGACAGATACGCAGTATTTT.

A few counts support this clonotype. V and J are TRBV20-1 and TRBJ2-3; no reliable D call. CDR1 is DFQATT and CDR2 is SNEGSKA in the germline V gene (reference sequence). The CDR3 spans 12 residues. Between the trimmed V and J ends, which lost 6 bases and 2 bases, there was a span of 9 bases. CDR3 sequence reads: CSAQTVTDTQYF. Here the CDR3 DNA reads TGCAGTGCGCAAACAGTCACAGATACGCAGTATTTT.